The clone carrying this T cell receptor (beta chain) was found many times. Its antigen is undetermined. The CDR3 is 13 residues long. The V gene end was trimmed by 7 bases and the J gene end by 8 bases; junction bases not matched to a gene: 12. The V gene's germline CDR1 is DFQATT and CDR2 SNEGSKA (reference sequence). This sample was included in a study of response to subunit inactivated influenza vaccine. TCRdb recomputed calls from the RT-PCR reads with MiXCR, one row per CDR3 protein. The sample includes 430,000 or so distinct CDR3 sequences, 10% to 11% of them seen just once. Study-level results: It was suggested by the authors that few new T cells are recruited by each seasonal influenza vaccination.

This specimen was PBMCs from blood, taken more than 35 days after vaccination. The sequence was obtained from a man aged 50 to 59 who received an inactivated influenza vaccine. V usage is TRBV20-1 and J usage is TRBJ2-3; 7 nucleotides agree with TRBD1. The CDR3 spells CSGFTGAPGTQYF. CDR3 DNA sequence: TGCAGTGGATTTACAGGGGCGCCCGGTACGCAGTATTTT.